The 21 T cell receptor beta chains listed next were all sequenced from one sample in a study of blood T cell repertoires in COVID-19 (dated by TCRdb to the early 2020s). Library preparation was by the immunoSEQ multiplex PCR assay. TCRdb holds this immuneACCESS table with in-frame rearrangements only. Some clones are missing; in checked studies, unresolved V genes explain under half, and the rest has no known cause. The table for this sample lists approximately 100,000 clones; 65% to 75% of them were counted only once. The top ten hold roughly 6% of the sample. Sequenced: peripheral blood. Receptors were obtained from a man older than 75 with acute or convalescent COVID-19.

The chain employs TRBV2 and TRBJ2-7; 10 nucleotides agree with TRBD2. CDR3 length: 15 residues. V lost 6 bases to trimming and J lost 7 bases; unmatched junction nucleotides: 12. Germline-derived CDR1 and CDR2 are SNHLY and FYNNEI. The CDR3 reads CASRSSSGRGSEQYF. In DNA, the CDR3 is TGTGCCAGCAGATCGTCTAGCGGGAGAGGGTCTGAGCAGTACTTC.

The chain is built from TRBV21-1 and TRBJ1-3. TRBV21-1 is given as a pseudogene. This CDR3 contains 15 residues. CDR3 sequence reads: CASSGKGGDRNTIYF. The DNA for the CDR3 is TGTGCCAGCAGCGGGAAGGGGGGGGATCGAAACACCATATATTTT.

The chain recombines TRBV27 with TRBJ2-1; 7 bases are a match to TRBD2. This CDR3 region has 13 residues. V was clipped by 5 bases and J by 10 bases; unmatched bases: 8. The germline gives CDR1 MNHEY, CDR2 SMNVEV (reference sequence). This chain's CDR3 is CASSPYMGLEQFF. The CDR3 DNA sequence: TGTGCCAGCAGTCCGTACATGGGACTAGAGCAGTTCTTC.

The chain joins TRBV5-1 to TRBJ1-1; D unresolved. CDR1 is SGHRS and CDR2 is YFSETQ in the germline V gene. V was trimmed by 0 bases and J by 0 bases, leaving 3 bases between them. The CDR3 consists of 13 residues. In nucleotides, the CDR3 is TGCGCCAGCAGCTTGGTAGTGAACACTGAAGCTTTCTTT. It specifies CASSLVVNTEAFF.

The J gene is TRBJ2-5, the V gene TRBV2; tentative D call: TRBD2 (6 bases). The CDR3 contains 13 residues. V was trimmed by 8 bases and J by 3 bases, leaving 13 bases between them. Germline-derived CDR1 and CDR2 are SNHLY and FYNNEI. The DNA for the CDR3 is TGTGCCAGCGGGGGACTGGACAAAGAGACCCAGTACTTC. The encoded protein is CASGGLDKETQYF.

The V call is TRBV9, the J call TRBJ1-4; 8 nucleotides align to TRBD1. CDR3 length: 15 residues. Germline loops: CDR1 SGDLS, CDR2 YYNGEE. With 3 bases clipped from V and 7 bases from J, the junction kept 8 bases outside the gene matches. CDR3 sequence: CASSARQGKLEKLFF. In DNA form, the CDR3 reads TGTGCCAGCAGCGCAAGACAGGGGAAACTTGAAAAACTGTTTTTT.

The chain combines TRBV4-1 with TRBJ1-6, with 9 nucleotides matching TRBD1. Germline V gene sequence: CDR1 MGHRA, CDR2 YSYEKL. Trimming removed 2 bases from V and 10 bases from J; junction bases left unmatched: 9. CDR3 size: 16 residues. The CDR3 DNA reads TGCGCCAGCAGCCAAACGGGTTCCGGGACAGGGTCACCCCTCCACTTT. Residues: CASSQTGSGTGSPLHF.

J is TRBJ2-7 and V is TRBV21-1; the table's D call, TRBD1, has no DNA check behind it. TRBV21-1 is listed as a pseudogene. The CDR3 length is 15 residues. CDR3 in amino acids: CASSVYRDRTHEQYF. The CDR3, as DNA: TGTGCCAGCAGCGTATACCGGGACAGGACCCACGAGCAGTACTTC.

The CDR3 protein is CASSPPRREGYEQYF. The CDR3 DNA reads as TGTGCCAGCTCACCACCCAGACGGGAGGGTTACGAGCAGTACTTC. This chain uses TRBV18 with TRBJ2-7; 8 bases match TRBD2. Trimming took 0 bases from V and 4 from J; bases not matched to a gene: 5. Germline V gene sequence: CDR1 KGHSH, CDR2 LQKENI. The CDR3 contains 15 residues.

The chain's CDR3 is CASSHSASGPDTQYF. Here the CDR3 DNA reads TGTGCCAGCAGCCACTCGGCTAGCGGCCCAGATACGCAGTATTTT. The chain links TRBV3-1 (or the pseudogene TRBV3-2) to TRBJ2-3; 7 bases align to TRBD2. Germline lookup yields CDR1 LGHDT and CDR2 YNNKEL (reference sequence). V shed 3 bases and J 4 bases; nucleotides not matched to a gene: 7. The CDR3 length is 15 residues.

This clone was recorded only once. This rearrangement joins TRBV11-2 to TRBJ2-7; the D is unclear. The CDR3 loop spans 13 amino acids. V was clipped by 0 bases and J by 9 bases, with 12 bases between them. Germline CDR1 SGHAT, CDR2 FQNNGV. In DNA form, the CDR3 reads TGTGCCAGCAGCTTAGATCGAGGCAGCTTGCAGTACTTC. Its protein is CASSLDRGSLQYF. Supplemented by reference TRBV11-2 and TRBJ2-7, the full variable domain reads EAGVAQSPRYKIIEKRQSVAFWCNPISGHATLYWYQQILGQGPKLLIQFQNNGVVDDSQLPKDRFSAERLKGVDSTLKIQPAKLEDSAVYLCASSLDRGSLQYFGPGTRLTVT.

This chain uses TRBV28 with TRBJ2-1, with D hard to call. Trimming removed 5 bases from V and 9 bases from J, with 8 bases in between. Germline V CDR1 and CDR2: MDHEN, SYDVKM. The CDR3 extends over 11 amino acids. The CDR3 nucleotides are TGTGCCAGCAGTCTACTCCGTGAGCAGTTCTTC. Its protein product is CASSLLREQFF.

This clone was seen once. This chain joins TRBV5-6 and TRBJ2-5, with TRBD2 identical over 7 bases. The germline V gene has CDR1 SGHDT and CDR2 YYEEEE. The CDR3 runs to 15 residues. J gave up 7 bases and V 0 bases, and 9 bases lay outside the gene matches. The CDR3 bases are TGTGCCAGCAGCTTGGCCCGGTCGGGCGGGGGGACCCAGTACTTC. Protein: CASSLARSGGGTQYF.

This clone was found a few times. The chain combines TRBV3-1 (or the pseudogene TRBV3-2) with TRBJ2-4, with D possibly being TRBD2 (7 bases). Looked up from germline, CDR1 is LGHDT and CDR2 is YNNKEL (reference sequence). The CDR3 spans 15 residues. The V end was cut by 1 base, the J end by 13 bases, with 20 bases between. Here the CDR3 DNA reads TGTGCCAGCAGCCAAGCGACGGGATTGGGAGGGGGACAGTACTTC. Its protein is CASSQATGLGGGQYF.

This chain joins TRBV28 and TRBJ2-7, with 11 bases that match TRBD2. The V gene end was trimmed by 3 bases and the J gene end by 4 bases; junction bases not matched to a gene: 5. The CDR3 has 15 amino acids. Germline V gene data show CDR1 as MDHEN and CDR2 as SYDVKM. This chain's CDR3 is CASSFLAGGEYEQYF. The CDR3 DNA is TGTGCCAGCAGTTTCCTAGCGGGAGGTGAATACGAGCAGTACTTC.

The rearrangement links TRBV5-1 to TRBJ2-6, with D uncertain. CDR1 and CDR2 (germline): SGHRS, YFSETQ. This CDR3 is 13 amino acids long. Trimming removed 6 bases at V and 4 bases at J, with 8 bases between. The CDR3 sequence: CASKLSGANVLTF. DNA of the CDR3: TGCGCCAGCAAGCTATCAGGGGCCAACGTCCTGACTTTC.

Points on this clone: A much larger clone differs from this one at a single base, so this may be a read error. Additional DNA sequences in this sample encode the identical CDR3. The J gene is TRBJ1-6, the V gene TRBV3-1 (or the pseudogene TRBV3-2); 10 nucleotides agree with TRBD1. Germline loops: CDR1 LGHDT, CDR2 YNNKEL (reference sequence). J lost 7 bases, V lost 3 bases, and 3 bases had no gene match. The CDR3 consists of 15 residues. This CDR3 is CASSQGTGVNSPLHF. DNA of the CDR3: TGTGCCAGCAGCCAGGGGACAGGGGTCAATTCACCCCTCCACTTT.

There are a few counts of this clone. The genes are TRBV5-4 and TRBJ1-2; D is ambiguous. V dropped 0 bases and J dropped 7 bases, with 13 bases sitting between them. Germline V gene lookup returns CDR1 SGHNT and CDR2 YYREEE (reference sequence). The CDR3 sequence is 14 residues long. CDR3 residues: CASSLGYGEGGYTF. In nucleotides, the CDR3 is TGTGCCAGCAGCTTGGGGTACGGGGAGGGTGGCTACACCTTC.

A few counts support this clone. The chain couples TRBV7-8 to TRBJ1-2; the match to TRBD1 covers 7 bases. Germline trimming cut 4 bases from V and 5 bases from J; bases unmatched to any gene: 4. Germline CDR1 is SGHVS and CDR2 is FQNEAQ. The length of the CDR3 is 13 residues. The CDR3: CASSSDREYGYTF. In nucleotides, the CDR3 is TGTGCCAGCAGCTCAGACAGGGAGTATGGCTACACCTTC.

The chain recombines TRBV5-5 with TRBJ2-2; 7 bases are a match to TRBD1. The germline V gene encodes CDR1 SGHKS and CDR2 YYEKEE (reference sequence). After removal of 2 bases from V and 0 bases from J, the junction contained 4 bases not matched to a gene. The CDR3 runs to 16 residues. This CDR3 reads CASSFETGANTGELFF. CDR3 DNA sequence: TGTGCCAGCAGCTTTGAAACAGGGGCGAACACCGGGGAGCTGTTTTTT.

This chain joins TRBV3-1 (or the pseudogene TRBV3-2) and TRBJ2-7; perhaps TRBD2 as D (7 bases). The CDR3 loop spans 12 amino acids. The V and J ends lost 4 bases and 10 bases respectively, with 14 bases between them. Germline V gene lookup returns CDR1 LGHDT and CDR2 YNNKEL (reference sequence). The CDR3 sequence: CASSPGGHLQYF. CDR3 DNA: TGTGCCAGCAGCCCCGGGGGGCACCTACAGTACTTC.